This TCR beta chain was sequenced during a study of CD8+CD57+ T cells in acquired aplastic anemia. Study information: When averaged, DNA from sorted CD4+ and CD8+ cells came to 3.2 ug. In CD4+ cells, healthy donors produced an average of around 10 million reads.

CDR3 length equals 16 residues. V was pared by 3 bases and J by 2 bases, with 16 bases between. Germline V gene lookup returns CDR1 SGHTS and CDR2 YDEGEE. The template used for profiling TCR beta VDJ and CDR3 was genomic DNA. From the reads, TCRdb called clonotypes with MiXCR, one entry per CDR3 protein. This table holds a few hundred thousand distinct CDR3 sequences, 55% to 70% found once. This clonotype was detected ten times or more. The J gene is TRBJ2-3, the V gene TRBV5-8; D not certain. This TCR came from a human donor in good health, serving as a control. Sample: sorted CD4+, CD8+, or CD8+CD57+ T cells (not recorded which) from PBMCs. The CDR3 region has the DNA TGTGCCAGCAGCTCCTACTCCGGAGTGTACACAGATACGCAGTATTTT. Amino acid sequence: CASSSYSGVYTDTQYF. The full variable domain, its missing parts supplied by reference TRBV5-8 and TRBJ2-3, is EAGVTQSPTHLIKTRGQQATLRCSPISGHTSVYWYQQALGLGLQFLLWYDEGEERNRGNFPPRFSGRQFPNYSSELNVNALELEDSALYLCASSSYSGVYTDTQYFGPGTRLTVL.